This T cell receptor (beta chain) was identified during a study of T cells after posttransplantation cyclophosphamide. The table came from immunoSEQ multiplex PCR; TCRdb's copy has only in-frame clones and leaves some out. Of 9,500 to 12,000 clones listed, just over 90% are singletons. V was pared by 3 bases and J by 6 bases, with 12 bases between. This CDR3 is built from 14 residues. Germline CDR1 MGHDK, CDR2 SYGVNS. Treatment was busulfan-fludarabine conditioning, a marrow graft, and cyclophosphamide on days +3 and +4. The receptor was derived from a female patient aged 30-39 years who received an allogeneic stem cell transplant from an unrelated donor, was CMV-positive, and had no GVHD. The graft donor may have given rise to some T cells. Sequencing was performed on PBMCs, taken after allogeneic stem cell transplant with posttransplant cyclophosphamide. V gene TRBV25-1 combines with J gene TRBJ2-1, with D possibly TRBD2 on 6 matching bases. CDR3 nucleotides: TGTGCCAGCAGTGACCCACCACTAGCCAATGAGCAGTTCTTC. This sequence encodes CASSDPPLANEQFF.